Below, 9 T cell receptor beta chains from the same sample are listed, as sequenced in a study of cytomegalovirus exposure and HLA in healthy donors. PCR involved 60 Vbeta and 13 Jbeta primers. Profiling relied on immunoSEQ multiplex PCR, and the TCRdb table lists in-frame clones only, not all of them. The sample yields approximately 76,000 clones, approximately 79% seen once. Material: PBMCs. The receptors shown here come from a man in his thirties or forties in good health and CMV-seronegative.

Concerning this clone: At one boundary the junction diverges from the germline segment, which might be a read error. The chain couples TRBV7-7 to TRBJ1-3; the D gene is possibly TRBD1 (5 bases). CDR3 length equals 15 residues. Germline V gene data show CDR1 as SSHAT and CDR2 as FNYEAQ (reference sequence). Here the CDR3 reads CASSHQRGSGNTIYF. The CDR3 DNA sequence: TGTGCTAGCAGCCACCAAAGGGGCTCTGGAAACACCATATATTTT.

The gene calls are TRBV9 and TRBJ1-2; D is possibly TRBD1 (5 bases). CDR3 length: 12 amino acids. Per the germline V gene, CDR1 is SGDLS and CDR2 is YYNGEE. Trimming took 3 bases from V and 6 from J, leaving 9 bases between them. In DNA form, the CDR3 reads TGTGCCAGCAGCGGGGGGGTTAATGGCTACACCTTC. It codes for CASSGGVNGYTF.

V usage is TRBV27 and J usage is TRBJ2-2; a weak D match, TRBD1 (6 bases). From germline, CDR1 is MNHEY and CDR2 SMNVEV (reference sequence). The CDR3 contains 15 residues. V shed 0 bases and J shed 5 bases, with 10 bases lying between them. As DNA, the CDR3 is TGTGCCAGCAGTTTATCAGTTACAGGGACCGGGGAGCTGTTTTTT. It translates to CASSLSVTGTGELFF.

This chain joins TRBV7-3 and TRBJ1-6, with 8 nucleotides matching TRBD1. After removal of 5 bases from V and 9 bases from J, the junction contained 12 bases not matched to a gene. The CDR3 contains 16 residues. CDR1 is SGHTA, CDR2 FQGTGA, per germline. CDR3 region: CASSLTGAGGTSPLHF. The CDR3 DNA is TGTGCCAGCAGCCTGACAGGGGCGGGTGGTACTTCACCCCTCCACTTT.

The gene calls are TRBV4-3 and TRBJ1-4; a weak D match, TRBD1 (6 bases). There are 17 residues in the CDR3. V was pared by 0 bases and J by 4 bases, with 15 bases between. The germline gives CDR1 LGHNA, CDR2 YSLEER. Here the CDR3 DNA reads TGCGCCAGCAGCCAAGAACGTACAGGGTCGATTAATGAAAAACTGTTTTTT. Protein sequence: CASSQERTGSINEKLFF.

The V call is TRBV7-9, the J call TRBJ2-1, with 8 bases lining up with TRBD1. The CDR3 contains 15 residues. Germline V lookup: CDR1 SEHNR, CDR2 FQNEAQ (reference sequence). V shed 2 bases, J shed 5 bases, and the junction held 5 bases outside the gene matches. The CDR3 nucleotides are TGTGCCAGCAGCTTACGGACAGGGTTTCACAATGAGCAGTTCTTC. It is translated as CASSLRTGFHNEQFF.

Here the CDR3 reads CASSLAGPSWMFF. The CDR3 bases are TGTGCCAGCAGCTTAGCGGGGCCCTCCTGGATGTTTTTT. The genes are TRBV7-9 and TRBJ2-2, with TRBD1 as a possible D gene (5 bases). V was shortened by 0 bases and J by 15 bases, with 14 bases between the two germline ends. The CDR3 is 13 amino acids. The germline CDR1 and CDR2 sequences are SEHNR and FQNEAQ (reference sequence).

This rearrangement joins TRBV14 to TRBJ2-5; TRBD2 matches at 7 bases. The CDR3 runs 16 residues. V trimming: 4 bases; J trimming: 5 bases; junction bases outside the gene matches: 13. Germline CDR1 is SGHDN and CDR2 is FVKESK. The CDR3 protein is CASSPGTTALRETQYF. CDR3 bases: TGTGCCAGCAGCCCCGGGACTACCGCCCTCAGGGAGACCCAGTACTTC.

This chain uses TRBV30 with TRBJ2-3, with 8 positions matching TRBD1. V lost 8 bases, J lost 1 base, and 5 bases stayed unmatched. This CDR3 has 13 amino acids. CDR1 is GTSNPN, CDR2 SVGIG, per germline (reference sequence). CDR3 loop: CAGDRGGTDTQYF. The CDR3 DNA reads as TGTGCCGGTGACAGGGGAGGCACAGATACGCAGTATTTT.